The 20 T cell receptor beta chains presented below share a single source sample, sequenced in a study of T cells in localized non-small cell lung cancer. Clones were sequenced by immunoSEQ multiplex PCR, and TCRdb holds only the in-frame ones, with some missing. The sample has roughly 34,000 clones; roughly 87% are singletons. The sequencing here drew on peripheral blood mononuclear cells, taken before any cancer treatment. These receptors were collected from a man aged 35-69 years with stage III lung adenocarcinoma.

This chain connects TRBV29-1 to TRBJ1-1; maybe TRBD1 (5 bases). V shed 7 bases and J shed 1 base, with 13 bases lying between them. This CDR3 comprises 13 residues. The germline gives CDR1 SQVTM, CDR2 ANQGSEA. CDR3 sequence reads: CSALWGTNTEAFF. The CDR3 region has the DNA TGCAGCGCCCTTTGGGGGACGAACACTGAAGCTTTCTTT.

The chain joins TRBV13 to TRBJ2-5; D possibly corresponds to TRBD2 (6 bases). CDR3 length: 15 residues. V was clipped by 5 bases and J by 1 base, with 14 bases between them. The germline V gene encodes CDR1 PRHDT and CDR2 FYEKMQ (reference sequence). The DNA of the CDR3 is TGTGCCAGCAGCCCCTTACTAGCTTCCCAAGAGACCCAGTACTTC. This encodes CASSPLLASQETQYF.

The gene calls are TRBV29-1 and TRBJ2-2, with a tentative D call TRBD1 (7 bases). The germline gives CDR1 SQVTM, CDR2 ANQGSEA. CDR3 length equals 17 residues. The CDR3 region is CSAAGGLNRANTGELFF. The CDR3 coding sequence is TGCAGTGCCGCAGGGGGACTTAACCGCGCGAACACCGGGGAGCTGTTTTTT.

This rearrangement joins TRBV7-2 to TRBJ2-3; 10 nucleotides match TRBD2. This CDR3 region has 13 residues. The V segment lost 9 bases and the J segment 2 bases; nucleotides outside the gene matches: 2. CDR1 and CDR2 from the germline V gene are SGHTA and FQGNSA. Here the CDR3 reads CASSGGPTDTQYF. Here the CDR3 DNA reads TGTGCCAGTAGCGGGGGGCCCACAGATACGCAGTATTTT.

This chain links TRBV12-5 with TRBJ1-6; the D is unclear. The CDR3 is 14 residues long. V was clipped by 3 bases and J by 7 bases, with 10 bases between them. Germline CDR1 and CDR2: LGHNT and FRNRAP. CDR3 sequence (DNA): TGTGCTAGTGGTTTCCCCTCCGGGAATTCACCCCTCCACTTT. Amino acids: CASGFPSGNSPLHF.

This clone was observed a few times. V and J are TRBV28 and TRBJ1-1; D possibly corresponds to TRBD1 (6 bases). This CDR3 is built from 18 residues. The germline V and J ends were trimmed by 4 bases and 0 bases, with 21 bases remaining between them. From germline, CDR1 is MDHEN and CDR2 SYDVKM. The CDR3 here is CASSSGIWTATMNTEAFF. CDR3 sequence (DNA): TGTGCCAGCAGTTCTGGGATATGGACAGCTACTATGAACACTGAAGCTTTCTTT. The full variable domain, rest sourced from reference TRBV28 and TRBJ1-1, is DVKVTQSSRYLVKRTGEKVFLECVQDMDHENMFWYRQDPGLGLRLIYFSYDVKMKEKGDIPEGYSVSREKKERFSLILESASTNQTSMYLCASSSGIWTATMNTEAFFGQGTRLTVV.

This clone was counted a single time. V gene TRBV7-2 combines with J gene TRBJ2-1; D may correspond to TRBD1 or TRBD2 (6 bases each). This CDR3 contains 12 residues. Germline values: CDR1 SGHTA, CDR2 FQGNSA. Trimming stripped 5 bases from V and 10 bases from J, with 12 bases between. CDR3 amino acids: CASSQGRGEQFF. CDR3 bases: TGTGCCAGCAGCCAGGGGCGGGGAGAGCAGTTCTTC.

This clone showed up just a few times. The chain is built from TRBV6-5 and TRBJ2-1; D assignment may be TRBD1 or TRBD2 (7 bases each). The CDR3 length is 16 residues. Germline V gene sequence: CDR1 MNHEY, CDR2 SVGAGI. V was trimmed by 2 bases and J by 4 bases, leaving 15 bases between them. CDR3 protein: CASSYGAGGGYNEQFF. The CDR3 coding sequence is TGTGCCAGCAGTTACGGGGCAGGGGGAGGGTACAATGAGCAGTTCTTC.

This chain connects TRBV21-1 to TRBJ2-1; TRBD2, the table's D call, was not compared with the DNA. TRBV21-1 has pseudogene status. This CDR3 contains 20 residues. The CDR3 DNA follows: TGTGCCAGCAGCACAAAAATGGACTATGGGCTGTGGAACTCCTACAATGAGCAGTTCTTC. Its translation is CASSTKMDYGLWNSYNEQFF.

The chain is built from TRBV11-2 and TRBJ1-1; possible D gene TRBD1, 6 bases. Germline CDR1 and CDR2: SGHAT and FQNNGV. The ends were cut back, 2 bases at V and 1 base at J, with 11 bases in the middle. The CDR3 totals 15 residues. For the CDR3, the DNA is TGTGCCAGCAGCTTATTAGGACAGCAGAACACTGAAGCTTTCTTT. Protein product: CASSLLGQQNTEAFF.

This chain connects TRBV29-1 to TRBJ2-3; 9 nucleotides match TRBD2. Germline assignment: CDR1 SQVTM and CDR2 ANQGSEA. The trim removed 4 bases at V and 2 bases at J, leaving 7 bases unmatched. The CDR3 totals 15 residues. CDR3 bases: TGCAGCGTTGGAAGGAGCGGGGGGTACACAGATACGCAGTATTTT. As protein: CSVGRSGGYTDTQYF.

The CDR3 nucleotides read TGTGCCAGCTCACTCCGGGGGGGACAGGGTTACTACGAGCAGTACTTC. Amino acid sequence: CASSLRGGQGYYEQYF. J is TRBJ2-7 and V is TRBV18; a possible D gene is TRBD1 (9 bases). V was pared by 4 bases and J by 3 bases, with 19 bases between. Looked up from germline, CDR1 is KGHSH and CDR2 is LQKENI. This CDR3 comprises 16 residues. Combining the CDR3 with reference TRBV18 and TRBJ2-7 gives the whole variable domain NAGVMQNPRHLVRRRGQEARLRCSPMKGHSHVYWYRQLPEEGLKFMVYLQKENIIDESGMPKERFSAEFPKEGPSILRIQQVVRGDSAAYFCASSLRGGQGYYEQYFGPGTRLTVT.

The chain joins TRBV4-2 to TRBJ2-1; 8 positions match TRBD2. CDR3 size: 16 residues. The ends lost 4 bases at V and 9 bases at J; junction bases unmatched: 14. The V gene's germline CDR1 is LGHNA and CDR2 YNFKEQ. DNA of the CDR3: TGTGCCAGCAGCCCCGCCCCGGGACTAGGCGGCTCTGAGCAGTTCTTC. Residues: CASSPAPGLGGSEQFF.

The chain is built from TRBV19 and TRBJ2-5, with D uncertain. The CDR3 loop spans 11 amino acids. CDR1 is LNHDA and CDR2 is SQIVND in the germline V gene (reference sequence). The V end lost 3 bases, the J end lost 5 bases, and 4 bases lay between the germline ends. The CDR3 bases are TGTGCCAGTAGTATGGGGGAGACCCAGTACTTC. Amino acids: CASSMGETQYF.

The rearrangement joins TRBV7-2 to TRBJ2-4, with TRBD1 matching over 9 bases. The CDR3 is 18 residues long. Looked up from germline, CDR1 is SGHTA and CDR2 is FQGNSA. With V trimmed by 5 bases and J by 0 bases, 11 bases remained unmatched. CDR3 nucleotides: TGTGCCAGCAGCCCAAGGGGGACAGGGTTGGTAGCCAAAAACATTCAGTACTTC. This codes for CASSPRGTGLVAKNIQYF. Together with reference TRBV7-2 and TRBJ2-4, the CDR3 gives the full variable domain: GAGVSQSPSNKVTEKGKDVELRCDPISGHTALYWYRQSLGQGLEFLIYFQGNSAPDKSGLPSDRFSAERTGGSVSTLTIQRTQQEDSAVYLCASSPRGTGLVAKNIQYFGAGTRLSVL.

The chain joins TRBV7-8 to TRBJ2-1; no reliable D call. Germline assignment: CDR1 SGHVS and CDR2 FQNEAQ. V was clipped by 2 bases and J by 8 bases, with 19 bases between them. CDR3 size: 16 residues. Here the CDR3 DNA reads TGTGCCAGCAGCTTATTTGGGCGTGCGGTTGGGCATGAGCAGTTCTTC. Translating gives CASSLFGRAVGHEQFF.

The rearrangement uses TRBV7-2 and TRBJ2-1; TRBD2 aligns across 8 bases. Trimming took 5 bases from V and 2 from J; bases not matched to a gene: 8. The CDR3 is 16 amino acids. Germline assignment: CDR1 SGHTA and CDR2 FQGNSA. As DNA, the CDR3 is TGTGCCAGCAGCCGGAGACTAGCGCAGACCTACAATGAGCAGTTCTTC. It specifies CASSRRLAQTYNEQFF.

The chain carries TRBV7-3 and TRBJ1-2; weak D call: TRBD1 (6 bases). Germline loops: CDR1 SGHTA, CDR2 FQGTGA. V lost 6 bases, J lost 8 bases, and 16 bases lay in between. This CDR3 has 13 amino acids. As DNA, the CDR3 is TGTGCCAGCAGTGGTCCAGGGGACAACGGCTACACCTTC. Protein: CASSGPGDNGYTF.

The sample holds a few counts of this clone. The genes are TRBV19 and TRBJ2-3; tentative D call: TRBD2 (6 bases). Trimming cost V 5 bases and J 0 bases, with 12 bases left between them. Germline V lookup: CDR1 LNHDA, CDR2 SQIVND (reference sequence). This CDR3 has 15 residues. CDR3: CASSWRGHSTDTQYF. Written as DNA, the CDR3 is TGTGCCAGTAGTTGGCGGGGCCATAGCACAGATACGCAGTATTTT.

CDR3 bases: TGTGCCAGCAGCTTATCGCCTTTCGGCAGCTTCCAAGAGACCCAGTACTTC. Its translation: CASSLSPFGSFQETQYF. The chain links TRBV7-2 to TRBJ2-5; D call uncertain. The germline CDR1 and CDR2 sequences are SGHTA and FQGNSA. With 2 bases removed from V and 1 base from J, the gap between germline ends came to 17 bases. The CDR3 is 17 amino acids.